This entry concerns a single T cell receptor beta chain. Trimming cost V 2 bases and J 4 bases; bases outside gene matches: 4. Germline V gene sequence: CDR1 SEHNR, CDR2 FQNEAQ (reference sequence). This CDR3 contains 15 residues. The sample originates from a study of control samples from healthy donors and cancer patients. Using immunoSEQ multiplex PCR, the repertoire was profiled, and TCRdb retains in-frame clones only, with some absent. The sample includes 30,000 to 40,000 clones, around 80% of them seen just once. The J gene is TRBJ1-4, the V gene TRBV7-9; 7 bases map to TRBD1. The receptor comes from a woman in her sixties or seventies with lung cancer. Sequencing input: PBMCs. As DNA, the CDR3 is TGTGCCAGCAGCTTAAAAGGGGGCGTTAATGAAAAACTGTTTTTT. Translation gives CASSLKGGVNEKLFF.